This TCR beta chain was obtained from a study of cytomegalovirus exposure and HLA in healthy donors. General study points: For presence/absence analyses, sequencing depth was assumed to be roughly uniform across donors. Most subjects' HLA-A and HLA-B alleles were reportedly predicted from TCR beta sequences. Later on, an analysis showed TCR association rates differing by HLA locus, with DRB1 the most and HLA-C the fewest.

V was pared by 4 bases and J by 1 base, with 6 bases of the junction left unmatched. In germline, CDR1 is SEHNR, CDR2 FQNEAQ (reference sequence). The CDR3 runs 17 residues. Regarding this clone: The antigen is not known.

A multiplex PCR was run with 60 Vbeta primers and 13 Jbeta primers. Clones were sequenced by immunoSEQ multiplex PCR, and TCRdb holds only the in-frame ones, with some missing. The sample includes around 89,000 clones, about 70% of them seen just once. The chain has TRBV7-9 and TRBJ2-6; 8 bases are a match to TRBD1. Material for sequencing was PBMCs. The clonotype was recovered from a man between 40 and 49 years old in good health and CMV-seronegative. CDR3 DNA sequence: TGTGCCAGCAGCTCAACGACAGGGGAGTCTGGGGCCAACGTCCTGACTTTC. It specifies CASSSTTGESGANVLTF.